Sequencing of this T cell receptor (beta chain) was carried out in a study of blood T cell repertoires in COVID-19. Study at large: COVID-19 samples from acute and convalescent phases originated in the United States, Italy and Spain.

Authors' data handling: Amplified reference gene primers provided the basis for estimating nucleated cell counts. TCRdb's table, derived via immunoSEQ multiplex PCR, lists solely in-frame clones and lacks some. The V and J calls and clone size are taken from that table; D and trimming were inferred from the DNA. Of roughly 250,000 clones listed, roughly 89% were seen once; the top ten hold over 7.5%. Either two negative PCRs, clearance, or symptom resolution qualified Cohort 3 donors as recovered. The ends were cut back, 0 bases at V and 2 bases at J, with 11 bases in the middle. The CDR3 extends over 15 amino acids. The germline V gene has CDR1 KGHSH and CDR2 LQKENI.

The sequence was obtained from a man aged 40-50 years who had recovered from COVID-19. Sequencing used PBMCs or T cells enriched from blood (not recorded which). The V gene is TRBV18, the J gene TRBJ2-7; the D gene is possibly TRBD1 (6 bases). This CDR3 is CASSPPGALTYEQYF. DNA of the CDR3: TGTGCCAGCTCACCACCGGGGGCTCTTACCTACGAGCAGTACTTC.